This T cell receptor (beta chain) was identified during a study of T cells in Graves' hyperthyroidism and ophthalmopathy. Study-wide findings and caveats: In blood, most of the thyroid clonotypes expanded above 0.001 were also present.

Fresh peripheral blood, 7.5 to 10 ml of it, supplied the PBMCs. This clonotype showed up many times. Its target is unknown. The trim removed 1 base at V and 2 bases at J, leaving 3 bases unmatched. The CDR3 extends over 14 amino acids. The germline V gene has CDR1 DFQATT and CDR2 SNEGSKA (reference sequence). There were TCR beta CDR3 regions amplified from RNA transcripts. The HTBI primer set was used in a first-round RT-PCR of the TCR CDR3. TCRdb re-called the multiplex PCR reads through MiXCR, storing one row per CDR3 protein. The table lists 550,000 to 600,000 distinct CDR3 sequences, approximately 15% of them singletons.

Input material: blood. The sequence came from a woman under 30 with Graves' hyperthyroidism. The chain is built from TRBV20-1 and TRBJ2-7; 9 bases are a match to TRBD1. CDR3 coding DNA: TGCAGTGCTAGAGTCCGGGACAGGGCCTACGAGCAGTACTTC. It specifies CSARVRDRAYEQYF.